This TCR beta chain was observed in a study of identical twins. Study-wide results and caveats: Out-of-frame TCR alpha sharing in monozygotic twins exceeded recombination model predictions.

The CDR3 has 14 residues. Germline CDR1 reads SQVTM; CDR2 reads ANQGSEA. The ends lost 7 bases at V and 4 bases at J; junction bases unmatched: 10. TCRdb fed the 5' RACE reads into MiXCR, producing one record per CDR3 protein. The sample holds a few hundred thousand distinct CDR3 sequences, approximately 10% seen once. Remarks on this clonotype: What it binds is unknown.

The specimen was naive T cells sorted from blood. The rearrangement uses TRBV29-1 and TRBJ2-1; 7 bases agree with TRBD1. This clonotype was sampled from a woman in her forties or fifties in good health. The CDR3 reads CSAIARQGYNEQFF. CDR3 nucleotides: TGCAGCGCCATAGCTCGACAGGGATACAATGAGCAGTTCTTC.